Following are 30 T cell receptor beta chains from one sample sequenced in a study of identical twins (TCRdb year 2016). Receptors were amplified or captured by 5' RACE. The sample was run on an Illumina HiSeq 2000. TCRdb cleaned the public reads at Q25 with fastp, built clones with MiXCR and kept in-frame beta chains. When rows share a CDR3 protein, they turn into one entry using the most common DNA and genes. The sample includes about 100,000 distinct CDR3 sequences, with 4.5% to 6.5% observed a single time. The ten most abundant clones make up around 12% of the sample. Sequenced sample: memory T cells sorted from blood. Sample cell subset or site, as interpreted from the label and publication: CD45RO+ enriched T cells. The source is a woman aged 50 to 65 in good health.

The sample holds many counts of this clonotype. At one end the junction does not follow the germline gene, possibly because of a read error. V and J are TRBV14 and TRBJ1-2; possible D gene TRBD1, 5 bases. Germline V gene data show CDR1 as SGHDN and CDR2 as FVKESK. CDR3 length: 12 residues. The CDR3 DNA sequence: TGTGCCAGCAGCCGTCAAAGCTCAGGGTACGCCTTC. Protein: CASSRQSSGYAF. The whole variable domain, remainder taken from reference TRBV14 and TRBJ1-2, is EAGVTQFPSHSVIEKGQTVTLRCDPISGHDNLYWYRRVMGKEIKFLLHFVKESKQDESGMPNNRFLAERTGGTYSTLKVQPAELEDSGVYFCASSRQSSGYAFGSGTRLTVV.

This clonotype was recorded at least ten times. The rearrangement links TRBV29-1 to TRBJ2-3; D is unclear. Germline lookup yields CDR1 SQVTM and CDR2 ANQGSEA. V gave up 7 bases and J gave up 6 bases, with 11 bases separating them. The CDR3 contains 11 residues. This CDR3 is CSGSASDTQYF. The CDR3 bases are TGCAGCGGATCTGCGTCGGATACGCAGTATTTT.

This clonotype was observed at least ten times. The chain joins TRBV19 to TRBJ2-7; 7 positions match TRBD1. The CDR3 consists of 14 residues. V lost 8 bases to trimming and J lost 7 bases; unmatched junction nucleotides: 14. Germline V gives CDR1 LNHDA, CDR2 SQIVND (reference sequence). The CDR3 bases are TGTGCCAGTGGACCAGGGGACCCCAGGGGGGAGCAGTACTTC. Amino acid sequence: CASGPGDPRGEQYF.

The rearrangement links TRBV29-1 to TRBJ2-5, with 7 bases identical to TRBD1. The CDR3 covers 12 residues. V dropped 4 bases and J dropped 2; count of bases not matched to a gene: 1. Germline assignment: CDR1 SQVTM and CDR2 ANQGSEA. CDR3 DNA sequence: TGCAGCGTTGGACAGGGTCAAGAGACCCAGTACTTC. Its translation: CSVGQGQETQYF.

In this sample, this clonotype turned up many times. The chain joins TRBV7-9 to TRBJ2-1; 10 bases are a match to TRBD2. CDR1 and CDR2 (germline): SEHNR, FQNEAQ (reference sequence). The CDR3 consists of 18 residues. The J segment lost 0 bases and the V segment lost 5 bases, leaving 10 bases of the junction unmatched. The CDR3 sequence: CASSPLGAGGSSYNEQFF. CDR3 sequence (DNA): TGTGCCAGCAGCCCCCTTGGAGCGGGAGGGAGCTCCTACAATGAGCAGTTCTTC.

The chain joins TRBV6-5 to TRBJ2-7; TRBD2 is a possible D gene (5 bases). V shed 2 bases and J shed 7 bases, with 15 bases lying between them. The CDR3 spans 14 residues. Germline loops: CDR1 MNHEY, CDR2 SVGAGI. The CDR3 DNA is TGTGCCAGCAGTTACGCGGACGGGGTGGGTGAGCAGTACTTC. It specifies CASSYADGVGEQYF.

This clonotype has a count of ten or more. The chain is built from TRBV12-3 or TRBV12-4 and TRBJ2-2, with D perhaps TRBD2 (6 bases). V was shortened by 4 bases and J by 3 bases, with 15 bases between the two germline ends. The CDR3 is made up of 16 amino acids. Here the CDR3 DNA reads TGTGCCAGCAGTTCCTCCCCCGGACTATACACCGGGGAGCTGTTTTTT. Its protein product is CASSSSPGLYTGELFF.

This clonotype appeared many times. This chain links TRBV5-6 with TRBJ1-1; a weak D match, TRBD1 (6 bases). This CDR3 spans 16 amino acids. The ends were cut back, 0 bases at V and 4 bases at J, with 16 bases in the middle. Germline loops: CDR1 SGHDT, CDR2 YYEEEE. The chain's CDR3 is CASSLGRGAQVTEAFF. The CDR3 bases are TGTGCCAGCAGCTTGGGGCGGGGGGCGCAAGTCACTGAAGCTTTCTTT.

The rearrangement joins TRBV23-1 to TRBJ2-7; 8 bases fit TRBD1. TRBV23-1 is flagged as an ORF with uncertain function. The CDR3 sequence is 14 residues long. J gave up 2 bases and V 7 bases, and 7 bases lay outside the gene matches. The CDR3 DNA reads as TGCGCCAGCATGGCAGGGGGCGCCGCCTACGAGCAGTACGTC. Protein: CASMAGGAAYEQYV.

The table lists this clonotype with a few counts. V gene TRBV5-1 combines with J gene TRBJ2-1; D uncertain. With 0 bases removed from V and 4 bases from J, the gap between germline ends came to 5 bases. From germline, CDR1 is SGHRS and CDR2 YFSETQ. CDR3 length: 13 residues. In DNA, the CDR3 is TGCGCCAGCAGCTTGGACAAGTACAATGAGCAGTTCTTC. Encoded protein: CASSLDKYNEQFF.

This clonotype was picked up many times. CDR3: CASGWPWDTRGYTF. The CDR3 DNA is TGTGCTAGTGGTTGGCCGTGGGACACCCGTGGCTACACCTTC. The rearrangement uses TRBV12-5 and TRBJ1-2, with TRBD1 as a possible D gene (6 bases). Looked up from germline, CDR1 is LGHNT and CDR2 is FRNRAP. The CDR3 sequence is 14 residues long. Trimming left V 4 bases short and J 7 bases short, with 16 bases between. Full variable domain (missing parts from reference TRBV12-5 and TRBJ1-2): DARVTQTPRHKVTEMGQEVTMRCQPILGHNTVFWYRQTMMQGLELLAYFRNRAPLDDSGMPKDRFSAEMPDATLATLKIQPSEPRDSAVYFCASGWPWDTRGYTFGSGTRLTVV.

This clonotype has ten or more counts. The rearrangement uses TRBV12-3 or TRBV12-4 and TRBJ2-6, with 7 bases matching TRBD1. This CDR3 spans 17 amino acids. The trim removed 6 bases at V and 0 bases at J, leaving 8 bases unmatched. DNA for the CDR3: TGTGCCAGCAGGTCGAGGGGGCTAAGCTCTGGGGCCAACGTCCTGACTTTC. Its translation is CASRSRGLSSGANVLTF.

This clonotype was detected many times. The J gene is TRBJ2-5, the V gene TRBV29-1, with D tentatively TRBD2 (5 bases). The CDR3 runs 12 residues. The ends were cut back, 5 bases at V and 2 bases at J, with 9 bases in the middle. The germline V gene encodes CDR1 SQVTM and CDR2 ANQGSEA. The CDR3 DNA sequence: TGCAGCGTTCGCCGGACTCAAGAGACCCAGTACTTC. Residues: CSVRRTQETQYF.

This clonotype is medium-sized in the sample. The gene calls are TRBV3-1 and TRBJ2-1; no firm D call. CDR3 length: 15 residues. V was clipped by 1 base and J by 0 bases, with 7 bases between them. The V gene's germline CDR1 is LGHDT and CDR2 YNNKEL (reference sequence). The CDR3 nucleotides are TGTGCCAGCAGCCAAGTTGTCCGCTCCTACAATGAGCAGTTCTTC. This translates into CASSQVVRSYNEQFF.

In its sample, this clonotype was seen many times. The rearrangement joins TRBV11-3 to TRBJ2-1; 10 nucleotides line up with TRBD2. CDR1 and CDR2 (germline): SGHNT, YENEEA. This CDR3 has 18 amino acids. Trimming took 1 base from V and 6 from J; bases not matched to a gene: 12. CDR3 region: CASSLASLWTSGINEQFF. The CDR3 region has the DNA TGTGCCAGCAGCTTAGCGAGCTTATGGACTAGCGGTATCAATGAGCAGTTCTTC.

This clonotype appeared many times. This rearrangement joins TRBV24-1 to TRBJ2-3; weak D call: TRBD2 (6 bases). V gave up 3 bases and J gave up 10 bases, with 13 bases separating them. The CDR3 covers 13 residues. From germline, CDR1 is KGHDR and CDR2 SFDVKD. This CDR3 reads CATSDPASVAQYF. The CDR3 DNA sequence: TGTGCCACCAGTGATCCTGCTAGCGTCGCGCAGTATTTT.

This clonotype was found many times. The DNA for the CDR3 is TGTGCCAGCAGCTTAGTACCGGGAACAGATACGCAGTATTTT. This encodes CASSLVPGTDTQYF. The J gene is TRBJ2-3, the V gene TRBV7-8; a weak D match, TRBD2 (5 bases). With 1 base removed from V and 3 bases from J, the gap between germline ends came to 8 bases. CDR1 is SGHVS and CDR2 is FQNEAQ in the germline V gene. The CDR3 has 14 residues.

This clonotype was seen many times. The chain links TRBV9 to TRBJ1-3, with D perhaps TRBD1 (6 bases). The germline CDR1 and CDR2 sequences are SGDLS and YYNGEE. The ends were cut back, 2 bases at V and 4 bases at J, with 10 bases in the middle. This CDR3 comprises 14 residues. The CDR3 spells CASSVAGTGNTIYF. CDR3 coding DNA: TGTGCCAGCAGCGTGGCCGGGACAGGAAACACCATATATTTT.

This clonotype was seen a few times. The genes are TRBV5-1 and TRBJ1-2; D is possibly TRBD1 (6 bases). Looked up from germline, CDR1 is SGHRS and CDR2 is YFSETQ. Trimming shortened V by 6 bases and J by 5 bases, and 17 bases separated the two germline ends. The CDR3 totals 14 residues. CDR3 amino acids: CASTRGSEAYGYTF. The CDR3 DNA reads as TGCGCCAGCACCAGGGGCAGTGAGGCATATGGCTACACCTTC.

In this sample, this clonotype turned up many times. J is TRBJ1-2 and V is TRBV5-1, with 10 nucleotides matching TRBD1. The CDR3 covers 14 residues. Germline trimming cut 5 bases from V and 7 bases from J; bases unmatched to any gene: 8. CDR1 is SGHRS and CDR2 is YFSETQ in the germline V gene. CDR3 in amino acids: CASSQDRGRTGYTF. Here the CDR3 DNA reads TGCGCCAGCAGTCAGGACAGGGGGAGAACTGGCTACACCTTC. The complete variable domain, with remaining parts taken from reference TRBV5-1 and TRBJ1-2, reads KAGVTQTPRYLIKTRGQQVTLSCSPISGHRSVSWYQQTPGQGLQFLFEYFSETQRNKGNFPGRFSGRQFSNSRSEMNVSTLELGDSALYLCASSQDRGRTGYTFGSGTRLTVV.

This clonotype was picked up many times. The chain is built from TRBV5-1 and TRBJ2-2; TRBD1 matches 7 bases. The CDR3 length is 14 residues. V lost 4 bases, J lost 4 bases, and 4 bases stayed unmatched. Germline CDR1 reads SGHRS; CDR2 reads YFSETQ. Here the CDR3 reads CASSTDRATGELFF. CDR3 coding DNA: TGCGCCAGCAGCACCGACAGGGCCACCGGGGAGCTGTTTTTT.

This clonotype was picked up many times. The J gene is TRBJ1-1, the V gene TRBV6-1; possible D gene TRBD1, 6 bases. This CDR3 has 15 residues. Germline CDR1 is MNHNS and CDR2 is SASEGT. V lost 2 bases and J 2 bases, leaving 12 bases between the germline ends. The CDR3: CASSEPGQLNTEAFF. The CDR3 DNA is TGTGCCAGCAGTGAACCCGGACAGCTAAACACTGAAGCTTTCTTT.

The sample holds many counts of this clonotype. This sequence joins TRBV5-1 and TRBJ2-1, with 7 positions matching TRBD2. The CDR3 is 13 amino acids. Germline values: CDR1 SGHRS, CDR2 YFSETQ. V was clipped by 2 bases and J by 5 bases; unmatched bases: 1. The CDR3 here is CASSFTSDNEQFF. The CDR3 nucleotides read TGCGCCAGCAGCTTTACTAGCGACAATGAGCAGTTCTTC.

This clonotype was detected ten times or more. The chain combines TRBV7-9 with TRBJ2-3, with TRBD2 as a possible D gene (5 bases). The CDR3 covers 14 residues. The germline gives CDR1 SEHNR, CDR2 FQNEAQ (reference sequence). Trimming took off 1 base at V and 3 bases at J, with 8 bases between the two ends. CDR3 bases: TGTGCCAGCAGCTTAGGAGGGATTACAGATACGCAGTATTTT. Its protein product is CASSLGGITDTQYF.

This clonotype came up a few times. V is TRBV6-5 and J is TRBJ2-7; 9 bases match TRBD2. Germline-derived CDR1 and CDR2 are MNHEY and SVGAGI. Losses at the gene ends were 2 bases for V and 0 bases for J; bases not matched to a gene: 5. The CDR3 spans 16 residues. The CDR3 coding sequence is TGTGCCAGCAGTTACGGGAGCGGGAGGCCCTCCTACGAGCAGTACTTC. As protein: CASSYGSGRPSYEQYF.

This clonotype was recorded at least ten times. This chain links TRBV20-1 with TRBJ1-5; D is possibly TRBD1 (5 bases). Germline V CDR1 and CDR2: DFQATT, SNEGSKA (reference sequence). V lost 8 bases to trimming and J lost 1 base, with 12 bases between them. This CDR3 has 13 residues. CDR3: CSLTTDSNQPQHF. CDR3 DNA: TGCAGTCTTACGACAGACAGCAATCAGCCCCAGCATTTT.

This chain links TRBV6-1 with TRBJ1-2; D is uncertain. Germline CDR1 reads MNHNS; CDR2 reads SASEGT. This CDR3 spans 15 amino acids. Trimming took 2 bases from V and 8 from J, leaving 18 bases between them. CDR3 protein: CASSEWEGDLWGYTF. The CDR3, as DNA: TGTGCCAGCAGTGAATGGGAGGGTGATTTGTGGGGCTACACCTTC.

This clonotype was observed a few times. The V call is TRBV4-2, the J call TRBJ1-2, with D possibly matching TRBD1 (6 bases). Germline V CDR1 and CDR2: LGHNA, YNFKEQ. The CDR3 has 15 residues. Between the trimmed V and J ends, which lost 0 bases and 4 bases, there was a span of 12 bases. CDR3 nucleotides: TGTGCCAGCAGCCAAGAGCGCGGGGGCCTCTATGGCTACACCTTC. This codes for CASSQERGGLYGYTF.

This clonotype was seen more than once but under ten times. The V gene is TRBV4-1, the J gene TRBJ2-3; 7 positions match TRBD2. This CDR3 is 15 amino acids long. The junction had 5 bases not matched to a gene; V was cut back by 3 bases and J by 2 bases. Germline V CDR1 and CDR2: MGHRA, YSYEKL. The CDR3 protein is CASSQIAGPTDTQYF. CDR3 bases: TGCGCCAGCAGCCAGATAGCGGGCCCCACAGATACGCAGTATTTT.

This chain joins TRBV3-1 and TRBJ2-4; TRBD2 agrees at 7 bases. Looked up from germline, CDR1 is LGHDT and CDR2 is YNNKEL (reference sequence). The length of the CDR3 is 17 residues. V lost 0 bases to trimming and J lost 7 bases; unmatched junction nucleotides: 12. For the CDR3, the DNA is TGTGCCAGCAGCCAAGATTTTGGTGGGGGGGAGAGGAACATTCAGTACTTC. Protein product: CASSQDFGGGERNIQYF.